This T cell receptor (beta chain) was sequenced in a study of metastatic and nonmetastatic thyroid tumors. Overall study context: Blood and tumor or nodule tissue repertoires from malignant and benign thyroid patients were compared.

The germline CDR1 and CDR2 sequences are MDHEN and SYDVKM. V lost 2 bases, J lost 3 bases, and 8 bases stayed unmatched. This CDR3 region has 16 residues. Ahead of thyroid surgery, no patient had received treatment of any kind. Authors' processing steps: What underpinned the distant-metastasis classifier for papillary thyroid cancer was the set of CDR3 differences across clinicopathological groups. MiXCR reprocessed the PCR reads for TCRdb. TCRdb's processing, not the authors' own work, is the source of the V and J calls. The table shows approximately 15,000 clones, with just under 35% occurring only once. Study-level points and caveats: Relative to benign nodules, malignant thyroid tumors were reportedly characterized by significantly elevated TCR beta diversity in blood and tumor.

In the case of this clone: Its target is unknown.

The gene calls are TRBV28 and TRBJ1-1; 8 bases map to TRBD1. This TCR derives from a male donor with papillary thyroid cancer or a benign thyroid nodule (not recorded which). Some clones in this sample may be carry-over from other donors' samples. The sequencing sample was made of tumor tissue. CDR3 bases: TGTGCCAGCAGTTTACGGGCCAGGGGGCTGGACACTGAAGCTTTCTTT. Its translation is CASSLRARGLDTEAFF.